The entry below gives a single T cell receptor beta chain sequence along with its context. The antigen is undetermined. These data come from a study of early T cells in non-severe SARS-CoV-2 infection. Overall study: Chains were not paired, and sequencing was done on bulk RNA from unsorted whole blood.

With 3 bases clipped from V and 0 bases from J, the junction kept 4 bases outside the gene matches. The length of the CDR3 is 16 residues. Germline V gene sequence: CDR1 MDHEN, CDR2 SYDVKM. Study-level points and caveats: Sequences matched to VDJdb favored anti-spike CD8 responses, while private and CD4 specificities were missed.

Each cDNA molecule carried a unique molecular identifier. TCRdb re-analysed the 5' RACE reads in MiXCR, keeping a single row per CDR3 protein. The table lists around 70,000 distinct CDR3 sequences, roughly a tenth of them singletons, with 5.5% to 7% in the top ten. This chain uses TRBV28 with TRBJ2-1; TRBD2 agrees at 8 bases. The sample was whole blood. This clonotype was sampled from an adult who was a healthcare worker with PCR-confirmed SARS-CoV-2 infection or an uninfected control (not recorded which). CDR3 protein: CASSFTSGSSYNEQFF. The CDR3 bases are TGTGCCAGCAGTTTTACTAGCGGAAGCTCCTACAATGAGCAGTTCTTC. Based on the CDR3 plus reference TRBV28 and TRBJ2-1, the full variable domain is DVKVTQSSRYLVKRTGEKVFLECVQDMDHENMFWYRQDPGLGLRLIYFSYDVKMKEKGDIPEGYSVSREKKERFSLILESASTNQTSMYLCASSFTSGSSYNEQFFGPGTRLTVL.